The rows below give T cell receptor beta chains drawn from one sample of a study of memory CD4+ T cells and cytomegalovirus serostatus. Data came from immunoSEQ multiplex PCR; TCRdb stores just in-frame clones and leaves some out. The sample records approximately 44,000 clones, about 80% being singletons. The sample comprised memory CD4+ T cells from blood. Source of these receptors: an adult in good health and CMV-seronegative. Both conserved end residues are part of each CDR3. The order of the fields is clone size, V gene, D gene, CDR3 protein. The D gene is left open where the match is weak. Some rows have no size entry. The others give once, few or many, or a class for an expanded clone.

clone size: .
V gene: TRBV7-9
D gene: .
CDR3 protein: CASSLTGSGETQYF

clone size: few
V gene: TRBV6-6
D gene: .
CDR3 protein: CASSYSKSDTQYF

clone size: .
V gene: TRBV2
D gene: .
CDR3 protein: CASNQEVNTDTQYF

clone size: once
V gene: TRBV19
D gene: TRBD1
CDR3 protein: CASSLRQGLTSGANVLTF

clone size: .
V gene: TRBV6-1
D gene: TRBD2
CDR3 protein: CASSEGGGRYEQYF

clone size: .
V gene: TRBV11-3
D gene: .
CDR3 protein: CASSLDEGLYGYTF

clone size: .
V gene: TRBV18
D gene: .
CDR3 protein: CASSPRGKLAKNIQYF

clone size: few
V gene: TRBV28
D gene: .
CDR3 protein: CASSLWLQGGNYGYTF

clone size: .
V gene: TRBV27
D gene: TRBD1
CDR3 protein: CASSQDRGGNSPLHF

clone size: .
V gene: TRBV5-1
D gene: .
CDR3 protein: CASSLDVDTGELFF

clone size: .
V gene: TRBV12-2
D gene: .
CDR3 protein: CASRLAQGGPQHVEQFF

clone size: .
V gene: TRBV11-3
D gene: .
CDR3 protein: CASSLARDYEQYF

clone size: .
V gene: TRBV7-3
D gene: .
CDR3 protein: CASSLSGSLTGELFF

clone size: .
V gene: TRBV5-6
D gene: TRBD1
CDR3 protein: CASSFLGTESINEQYF

clone size: .
V gene: TRBV11-3
D gene: .
CDR3 protein: CASSLLGGGYTQYF

clone size: .
V gene: TRBV7-9
D gene: .
CDR3 protein: CASSYGTGYEQYF

clone size: .
V gene: TRBV6-6
D gene: TRBD2
CDR3 protein: CASSRGGEQFF

clone size: few
V gene: TRBV7-7
D gene: TRBD2
CDR3 protein: CASSLGLAGLETQYF

clone size: .
V gene: TRBV10-2
D gene: .
CDR3 protein: CASLWGTTGELFF

clone size: .
V gene: TRBV21-1
D gene: .
CDR3 protein: CASSKGRSGNTIYF

clone size: .
V gene: TRBV19
D gene: TRBD1
CDR3 protein: CASSARGYGQPQHF

clone size: .
V gene: TRBV21-1
D gene: .
CDR3 protein: CASSRDSGTEAFF

clone size: .
V gene: TRBV7-9
D gene: .
CDR3 protein: CASSLVPSSGNTIYF

clone size: .
V gene: TRBV7-9
D gene: .
CDR3 protein: CASSSFDEQYF

clone size: few
V gene: TRBV1
D gene: .
CDR3 protein: CTSSPRDSEGLSDTQYF

clone size: .
V gene: TRBV7-2
D gene: TRBD2
CDR3 protein: CASSLDGTSGVGYF